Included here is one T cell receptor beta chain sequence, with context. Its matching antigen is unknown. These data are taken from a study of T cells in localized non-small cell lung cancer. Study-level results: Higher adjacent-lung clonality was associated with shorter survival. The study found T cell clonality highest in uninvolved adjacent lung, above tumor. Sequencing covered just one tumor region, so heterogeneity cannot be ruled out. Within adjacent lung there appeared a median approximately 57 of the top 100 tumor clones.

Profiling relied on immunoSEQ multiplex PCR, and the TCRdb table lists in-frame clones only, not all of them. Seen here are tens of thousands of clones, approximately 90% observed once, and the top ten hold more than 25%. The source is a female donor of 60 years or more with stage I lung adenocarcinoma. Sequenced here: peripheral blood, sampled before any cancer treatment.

Written as DNA, the CDR3 is TGCGCCAGCAGCTTGGTACAGGCGCGCACCGGGGAGCTGTTTTTT. As protein: CASSLVQARTGELFF. The V gene is TRBV5-1, the J gene TRBJ2-2; possibly TRBD1 for D (5 bases). The germline CDR1 and CDR2 sequences are SGHRS and YFSETQ. The CDR3 consists of 15 residues. Trimming removed 0 bases from V and 4 bases from J, with 10 bases in between.